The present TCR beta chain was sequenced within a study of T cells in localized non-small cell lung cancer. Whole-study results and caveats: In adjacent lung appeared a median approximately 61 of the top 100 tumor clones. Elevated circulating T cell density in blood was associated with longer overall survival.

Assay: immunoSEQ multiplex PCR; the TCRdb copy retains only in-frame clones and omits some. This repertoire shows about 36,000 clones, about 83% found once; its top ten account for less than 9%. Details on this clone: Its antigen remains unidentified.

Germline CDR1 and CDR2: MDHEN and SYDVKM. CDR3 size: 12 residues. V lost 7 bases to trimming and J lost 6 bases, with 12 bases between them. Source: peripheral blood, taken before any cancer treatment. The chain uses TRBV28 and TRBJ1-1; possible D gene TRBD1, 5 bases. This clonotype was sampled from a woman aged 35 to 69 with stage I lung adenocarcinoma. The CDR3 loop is CASKTAPSEAFF. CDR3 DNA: TGTGCCAGCAAGACAGCGCCTTCTGAAGCTTTCTTT.